Listed below are T cell receptor beta chains from one sample, sequenced in a study of T-cell reconstitution after alpha-beta-depleted transplantation in children. Each CDR3 protein gets one entry after TCRdb re-called the PCR reads with MiXCR. The sample holds under 400,000 distinct CDR3 sequences, over 20% seen once. The material sequenced was PBMCs, mostly from graft donor cells, taken 180 days after TCRalphabeta/CD19-depleted stem cell transplant. The receptors derive from a male patient aged 10-17 years who had a stem cell transplant for acute lymphoblastic leukemia, so the T cells may come from the graft donor. Each CDR3 is given with its conserved first and last residue. The D gene is left open where the match is weak. Only part of the rows carry a size: once, few, many, or a class if the clone is expanded.

J,V,size,D,DNA,CDR3
TRBJ2-3,TRBV3-1,few,NA,TGTGCCAGCTCCCCCGGGTCGGATACGCAGTATTTT,CASSPGSDTQYF
TRBJ2-1,TRBV29-1,few,TRBD1,TGCAGCGCCCGCCTGGGACAGGGGGTATACCCGTCGTTCTTC,CSARLGQGVYPSFF
TRBJ2-7,TRBV14,NA,TRBD2,TGTGCCAGCAGCCGGGGACTAGCGCGACCCTACGAGCAGTACTTC,CASSRGLARPYEQYF
TRBJ2-7,TRBV27,many,TRBD2,TGTGCCAGCAGTCTAGCGGGAGGGCCGTACGAGCAGTACTTC,CASSLAGGPYEQYF
TRBJ2-3,TRBV7-3,NA,NA,TGTGCCAGCAGCAATCCTGGACAGCCACTGACGCAGTATTTT,CASSNPGQPLTQYF
TRBJ1-2,TRBV7-9,NA,NA,TGTGCCAGCAGCTTAGCTGAGGGCGGTCTGAGATATGGCTACACCTTC,CASSLAEGGLRYGYTF
TRBJ1-5,TRBV20-1,NA,NA,TGCAGTCCCGGGGGCGACAATCAGCCCCAGCATTTT,CSPGGDNQPQHF
TRBJ2-1,TRBV27,NA,TRBD2,TGTGCCAGCAGTTTACCTAGCGGGCTTTACAATGAGCAGTTCTTC,CASSLPSGLYNEQFF
TRBJ2-3,TRBV21-1,NA,NA,TGTGCCAGCAGCAAGGCCGCACAGGGGAGTACAGATACGCAGTATTTT,CASSKAAQGSTDTQYF
TRBJ2-1,TRBV4-1,NA,NA,TGCGCCAGCAGCCAAGGTAGAATGGGCAGGGGCTTGGATGAGCAGTTCTTC,CASSQGRMGRGLDEQFF
TRBJ1-5,TRBV6-1,few,TRBD1,TGTGCCAGCAGATCAGGGACAGGTAGCAATCAGCCCCAGCATTTT,CASRSGTGSNQPQHF
TRBJ1-3,TRBV3-1,few,NA,TGTGCCAGCAGCCAGAAGCCCACAGTTGACTCTGGAAACACCATATATTTT,CASSQKPTVDSGNTIYF
TRBJ1-3,TRBV12-3/TRBV12-4,once,NA,TGTGCCAGCAGTTTCTCGTACTCTGGAAACACCATATATTTT,CASSFSYSGNTIYF
TRBJ2-5,TRBV7-3,few,NA,TGTGCCAGCAGCTTCAGGCTAGCTGATTACCAAGAGACCCAGTACTTC,CASSFRLADYQETQYF
TRBJ2-5,TRBV2,few,NA,TGTGCCAGCAGTTTGACAGGAACCCAAGAGACCCAGTACTTC,CASSLTGTQETQYF
TRBJ2-2,TRBV5-1,many,TRBD2,TGCGCCAGCAGCCCCTTCAGCGGGGCCCTAACCGGGGAGCTGTTTTTT,CASSPFSGALTGELFF
TRBJ2-1,TRBV6-5,few,TRBD2,TGTGCCAGCATTAAAGGGACTAGCAACTACAATGAGCAGTTCTTC,CASIKGTSNYNEQFF
TRBJ2-1,TRBV11-2,NA,TRBD2,TGTGCCAGCAGCCCAAGCTTGGGGCTAGCGGCCTACAATGAGCAGTTCTTC,CASSPSLGLAAYNEQFF
TRBJ1-5,TRBV21-1,few,NA,TGTGCCAGCAGCAAGGCGGGGCCCCGGGCCGGTGGCAATCAGCCCCAGCATTTT,CASSKAGPRAGGNQPQHF
TRBJ2-1,TRBV5-4,few,NA,TGTGCCAGCAGCCCCGGTCTGGCTAGATCGGGCAATGAGCAGTTCTTC,CASSPGLARSGNEQFF
TRBJ2-1,TRBV7-2,NA,NA,TGTGCCAGCAGCTTAACCGGGTCCTATGTCTACAATGAGCAGTTCTTC,CASSLTGSYVYNEQFF
TRBJ2-7,TRBV6-6,few,NA,TGTGCCAGCAGTTATACGCTGTACGAGCAGTACTTC,CASSYTLYEQYF
TRBJ2-7,TRBV6-1,NA,NA,TGTGCCAGCAGTGACAGGGTTCGCGAGCAGTACTTC,CASSDRVREQYF
TRBJ2-3,TRBV3-1,NA,TRBD2,TGTGCCAGCTACAGCGGGAGGGGGGAAGATACGCAGTATTTT,CASYSGRGEDTQYF
TRBJ2-1,TRBV27,NA,TRBD2,TGTGCCAGCAGTTTGGGGAGCGGGAGGGCCCGAGGGAACAATGAGCAGTTCTTC,CASSLGSGRARGNNEQFF
TRBJ2-5,TRBV28,few,NA,TGTGCCAGCAGTTTCTTCGGGAGTGAGACCCAGTACTTC,CASSFFGSETQYF
TRBJ2-2,TRBV5-1,few,NA,TGCGCCAGCAGCTACTACCCGGGACACAACACCGGGGAGCTGTTTTTT,CASSYYPGHNTGELFF
TRBJ2-1,TRBV20-1,few,NA,TGCAGTGCTAGTGGTTTCGGACATGAGCAGTTCTTC,CSASGFGHEQFF
TRBJ2-7,TRBV29-1,few,NA,TGCAGCGTTGAACAGGGCGATTACGAGCAGTACTTC,CSVEQGDYEQYF
TRBJ2-5,TRBV29-1,many,NA,TGCAGCGCGCCCTTTGGTGTTGAGACCCAGTACTTC,CSAPFGVETQYF
TRBJ2-6,TRBV20-1,few,NA,TGCAGTGCTAGAGACCTGTGGGTCTCTGGGGCCAACGTCCTGACTTTC,CSARDLWVSGANVLTF
TRBJ2-6,TRBV6-5,few,NA,TGTGCCAGCAGTTACGAGGGGTACCCCGCTGGGGCCAACGTCCTGACTTTC,CASSYEGYPAGANVLTF
TRBJ1-5,TRBV20-1,NA,NA,TGCAGTGCTACCACGTCAAAAAATCAGCCCCAGCATTTT,CSATTSKNQPQHF
TRBJ1-1,TRBV7-9,NA,TRBD1,TGTGCCAGCAGCTTAGCGGGGTCAGGGGGTTCCGCTTTCTTT,CASSLAGSGGSAFF
TRBJ2-6,TRBV7-9,few,TRBD1,TGTGCCAGCAGCTCCGGGACAGGGAGCTCTGGGGCCAACGTCCTGACTTTC,CASSSGTGSSGANVLTF